These 31 T cell receptor beta chains share one sample of origin, sequenced in a study of cytomegalovirus exposure and HLA in healthy donors. The PCR ran on 60 Vbeta and 13 Jbeta primers. This table comes from immunoSEQ multiplex PCR, and its TCRdb copy is limited to in-frame clones, with some not included. In the table there are some 130,000 clones, about three quarters of which are singletons. Sample: PBMCs. The receptor set was obtained from a human donor in good health.

In its sample, this clone was seen once. The V gene is TRBV2, the J gene TRBJ1-1; the match to TRBD1 covers 7 bases. The V gene end was trimmed by 4 bases and the J gene end by 1 base; junction bases not matched to a gene: 6. This CDR3 is 15 amino acids long. Germline loops: CDR1 SNHLY, CDR2 FYNNEI. The CDR3 coding sequence is TGTGCCAGCAGTGGATGGACAGGCGGGAACACTGAAGCTTTCTTT. Translation: CASSGWTGGNTEAFF.

J is TRBJ1-6 and V is TRBV27, with D possibly matching TRBD1 (6 bases). Germline assignment: CDR1 MNHEY and CDR2 SMNVEV (reference sequence). V lost 9 bases and J lost 9, with 15 bases in between. This CDR3 comprises 13 residues. The CDR3 bases are TGTGCCAGTATGGGGGGGGCTGGTTCACCCCTCCACTTT. Its protein is CASMGGAGSPLHF.

V is TRBV5-4 and J is TRBJ2-3, with 9 positions matching TRBD1. The junction had 7 bases not matched to a gene; V was cut back by 4 bases and J by 1 base. The CDR3 is 16 residues long. CDR1 is SGHNT and CDR2 is YYREEE in the germline V gene (reference sequence). CDR3 sequence (DNA): TGTGCCAGCAGCCCCGCCCGGACAGGGGGCACAGATACGCAGTATTTT. It yields the protein CASSPARTGGTDTQYF. The whole variable domain, filled in from reference TRBV5-4 and TRBJ2-3, reads ETGVTQSPTHLIKTRGQQVTLRCSSQSGHNTVSWYQQALGQGPQFIFQYYREEENGRGNFPPRFSGLQFPNYSSELNVNALELDDSALYLCASSPARTGGTDTQYFGPGTRLTVL.

The rearrangement uses TRBV9 and TRBJ2-3; 8 positions match TRBD2. The CDR3 extends over 16 amino acids. Germline V gene sequence: CDR1 SGDLS, CDR2 YYNGEE. J gave up 4 bases and V 1 base, and 8 bases lay outside the gene matches. The CDR3 region is CASSVTTGGFADTQYF. In nucleotides, the CDR3 is TGTGCCAGCAGCGTAACCACGGGGGGGTTTGCAGATACGCAGTATTTT.

This clone has more than one count but fewer than ten. This chain connects TRBV6-1 to TRBJ1-6; TRBD1 aligns across 7 bases. Germline CDR1 and CDR2: MNHNS and SASEGT. Trimming cost V 4 bases and J 5 bases; bases outside gene matches: 8. The CDR3 contains 16 residues. For the CDR3, the DNA is TGTGCCAGCAGTGGGCCTACAGGGGCCGATAATTCACCCCTCCACTTT. Protein sequence: CASSGPTGADNSPLHF.

The V gene is TRBV4-1, the J gene TRBJ1-6; 7 bases map to TRBD1. Per germline, CDR1 MGHRA and CDR2 YSYEKL. Trimming removed 3 bases from V and 5 bases from J; junction bases left unmatched: 7. The CDR3 sequence is 16 residues long. CDR3 region: CASSHRSGQNNSPLHF. As DNA, the CDR3 is TGCGCCAGCAGCCACCGTTCGGGACAGAATAATTCACCCCTCCACTTT.

The chain uses TRBV14 and TRBJ1-1, with 8 bases that match TRBD1. Germline trimming cut 0 bases from V and 13 bases from J; bases unmatched to any gene: 16. CDR3 length: 16 residues. CDR1 and CDR2 (germline): SGHDN, FVKESK. CDR3: CASSQDRTGFLNGVFF. In DNA, the CDR3 is TGTGCCAGCAGCCAAGACCGGACAGGGTTCCTCAATGGTGTTTTCTTT.

The rearrangement joins TRBV2 to TRBJ2-1; unclear D gene. The CDR3 consists of 12 residues. Trimming removed 6 bases at V and 4 bases at J, with 7 bases between. The V gene's germline CDR1 is SNHLY and CDR2 FYNNEI. CDR3 region: CASSPSYNEQFF. The DNA of the CDR3 is TGTGCCAGCAGCCCCTCTTACAATGAGCAGTTCTTC.

The chain recombines TRBV5-1 with TRBJ1-2; 8 bases are shared with TRBD1. There are 16 residues in the CDR3. The germline V gene has CDR1 SGHRS and CDR2 YFSETQ. V dropped 5 bases and J dropped 8; count of bases not matched to a gene: 17. In DNA form, the CDR3 reads TGCGCCAGCAGAGACGCACAGGGGGGAGGAACCTTGGGCTACACCTTC. It encodes CASRDAQGGGTLGYTF.

This chain joins TRBV7-8 and TRBJ1-3, with D unresolved. V lost 3 bases to trimming and J lost 3 bases, with 9 bases between them. The CDR3 is 14 amino acids. Germline CDR1 reads SGHVS; CDR2 reads FQNEAQ. Written as DNA, the CDR3 is TGTGCCAGCAGCTTCCCGGTCTATGGAAACACCATATATTTT. Protein product: CASSFPVYGNTIYF.

CDR3 loop: CASSLGYEAFF. CDR3 DNA: TGTGCCAGCAGCTTGGGTTATGAAGCTTTCTTT. The chain links TRBV5-6 to TRBJ1-1, with no clear D. Trimming pared 0 bases from V and 7 bases from J, leaving 4 bases between. Germline values: CDR1 SGHDT, CDR2 YYEEEE. The CDR3 is 11 amino acids.

This clone was recorded once. The CDR3 loop reads CASKRQSPEQYF. The CDR3 nucleotides read TGCGCCAGCAAGCGGCAAAGCCCCGAGCAGTACTTC. The chain uses TRBV10-2 and TRBJ2-7; D might be TRBD2 (5 bases). CDR3 size: 12 residues. With 7 bases removed from V and 6 bases from J, the gap between germline ends came to 13 bases. CDR1 is WSHSY, CDR2 SAAADI, per germline.

This chain connects TRBV6-6 to TRBJ2-3, with 9 bases that match TRBD2. Germline V lookup: CDR1 MNHNY, CDR2 SVGAGI (reference sequence). V lost 1 base to trimming and J lost 5 bases; unmatched junction nucleotides: 4. CDR3 length: 15 residues. The DNA for the CDR3 is TGTGCCAGCAGTTACTTAGCGGGGGATATAGATACGCAGTATTTT. Translating gives CASSYLAGDIDTQYF.

The chain links TRBV7-6 to TRBJ2-1; a weak D match, TRBD2 (8 bases). CDR3 length equals 14 residues. V was trimmed by 1 base and J by 9 bases, leaving 13 bases between them. Germline CDR1 and CDR2: SGHVS and FNYEAQ. The CDR3 DNA reads as TGTGCCAGCAGCTTAGAGGGGGCGGGAGGTGAGCAGTTCTTC. Translated, it gives CASSLEGAGGEQFF.

V is TRBV4-1 and J is TRBJ1-1; a possible D gene is TRBD1 (6 bases). Trimming removed 1 base at V and 6 bases at J, with 12 bases between. The CDR3 consists of 14 residues. Per the germline V gene, CDR1 is MGHRA and CDR2 is YSYEKL. The CDR3 region has the DNA TGCGCCAGCAGCCAAGGCCCAGGGGTGGCTGAAGCTTTCTTT. As protein: CASSQGPGVAEAFF.

The chain has TRBV7-8 and TRBJ2-1; 7 bases line up with TRBD1. Per germline, CDR1 SGHVS and CDR2 FQNEAQ. The V and J ends lost 6 bases and 7 bases, in that order; junction bases with no gene match: 15. This CDR3 is 16 amino acids long. CDR3 sequence: CASSLGAGTALNEQFF. CDR3 sequence (DNA): TGTGCCAGCAGTTTGGGAGCCGGGACAGCTTTGAATGAGCAGTTCTTC.

This chain links TRBV7-9 with TRBJ2-1; possible D gene TRBD2, 5 bases. CDR3 size: 14 residues. In germline, CDR1 is SEHNR, CDR2 FQNEAQ (reference sequence). Trimming took off 1 base at V and 8 bases at J, with 12 bases between the two ends. CDR3 region: CASSLGASRDEQFF. The CDR3 nucleotides read TGTGCCAGCAGCTTAGGGGCTAGCCGCGATGAGCAGTTCTTC.

The chain combines TRBV28 with TRBJ1-5, with 10 bases that match TRBD1. Germline-derived CDR1 and CDR2 are MDHEN and SYDVKM. The V segment lost 11 bases and the J segment 5 bases; nucleotides outside the gene matches: 3. The CDR3 runs to 12 residues. The chain's CDR3 is CAAGTGDQPQHF. The CDR3 nucleotides are TGTGCCGCTGGGACAGGGGATCAGCCCCAGCATTTT.

J is TRBJ2-7 and V is TRBV27; D perhaps matches TRBD1 (5 bases). Trimming pared 1 base from V and 5 bases from J, leaving 9 bases between. This CDR3 spans 13 amino acids. The germline V gene encodes CDR1 MNHEY and CDR2 SMNVEV (reference sequence). The CDR3 sequence is CASSLFWGNEQYF. CDR3 sequence (DNA): TGTGCCAGCAGTTTATTTTGGGGCAACGAGCAGTACTTC.

The chain uses TRBV7-6 and TRBJ2-1, with a weak D call TRBD1 (5 bases). The germline V gene has CDR1 SGHVS and CDR2 FNYEAQ. The length of the CDR3 is 14 residues. Trimming removed 1 base at V and 5 bases at J, with 9 bases between. CDR3 sequence: CASSLGQGNNEQFF. Written as DNA, the CDR3 is TGTGCCAGCAGCTTAGGGCAGGGAAACAATGAGCAGTTCTTC.

Notes on this clone: Within the sample, other DNA sequences also encode this same CDR3. The chain is built from TRBV7-3 and TRBJ2-1; TRBD2 aligns across 7 bases. V dropped 2 bases and J dropped 3; count of bases not matched to a gene: 1. In germline, CDR1 is SGHTA, CDR2 FQGTGA. CDR3 length: 14 amino acids. The CDR3 DNA is TGTGCCAGCAGCTTAGGCGGGGGCTACAATGAGCAGTTCTTC. Encoded protein: CASSLGGGYNEQFF.

The V and J genes are TRBV20-1 and TRBJ1-1; D not certain. The length of the CDR3 is 10 residues. V lost 6 bases, J lost 8 bases, and 10 bases lay in between. Germline assignment: CDR1 DFQATT and CDR2 SNEGSKA (reference sequence). The CDR3 spells CSAQRGEAFF. CDR3 in DNA: TGCAGTGCCCAGAGAGGGGAAGCTTTCTTT.

The genes are TRBV19 and TRBJ1-6; D is unclear. The V gene's germline CDR1 is LNHDA and CDR2 SQIVND (reference sequence). This CDR3 spans 18 amino acids. Deletions cut 6 bases from V and 8 bases from J, with 26 bases between. The DNA for the CDR3 is TGTGCCAGTAGCCGTCTGGGAGGACTATCACTATCTTATTCACCCCTCCACTTT. This codes for CASSRLGGLSLSYSPLHF.

The chain recombines TRBV7-2 with TRBJ1-1; D perhaps matches TRBD1 (6 bases). Germline V CDR1 and CDR2: SGHTA, FQGNSA. V shed 2 bases and J shed 0 bases, with 22 bases lying between them. The CDR3 length is 19 residues. CDR3 coding DNA: TGTGCCAGCAGCTTACATAACCGGGACAAAATAAAGATGAACACTGAAGCTTTCTTT. Its translation: CASSLHNRDKIKMNTEAFF.

This clone was counted a few times. The chain recombines TRBV5-6 with TRBJ2-7, with 10 bases identical to TRBD1. J was trimmed by 2 bases and V by 4 bases; bases with no gene match: 6. This CDR3 comprises 15 residues. Looked up from germline, CDR1 is SGHDT and CDR2 is YYEEEE. The CDR3 region is CASSPAGTGAYEQYF. CDR3 DNA: TGTGCCAGCAGCCCCGCCGGGACAGGGGCCTACGAGCAGTACTTC.

This chain joins TRBV6-1 and TRBJ2-3, with 7 bases lining up with TRBD2. Germline values: CDR1 MNHNS, CDR2 SASEGT. V shed 5 bases, J shed 2 bases, and the junction held 7 bases outside the gene matches. The CDR3 has 15 amino acids. The CDR3 protein is CASSPFGDYTDTQYF. The CDR3 region has the DNA TGTGCCAGCAGTCCTTTCGGGGACTACACAGATACGCAGTATTTT.

V and J are TRBV9 and TRBJ1-5; TRBD1 matches 9 bases. The CDR3 is 14 residues long. CDR1 is SGDLS and CDR2 is YYNGEE in the germline V gene. J gave up 4 bases and V 3 bases, and 2 bases lay outside the gene matches. The CDR3 nucleotides are TGTGCCAGCAGCGCCGGGACAGGGAATCAGCCCCAGCATTTT. It specifies CASSAGTGNQPQHF.

The V gene is TRBV6-5, the J gene TRBJ1-1; 7 bases fit TRBD1. The CDR3 length is 12 residues. V was clipped by 6 bases and J by 6 bases; unmatched bases: 4. The germline V gene encodes CDR1 MNHEY and CDR2 SVGAGI. The CDR3 sequence: CASRNRGAEAFF. CDR3 bases: TGTGCCAGCAGAAACAGGGGTGCTGAAGCTTTCTTT.

This clone occurred once. J is TRBJ1-2 and V is TRBV21-1. TRBV21-1 is marked as a pseudogene. The CDR3 spans 17 residues. In nucleotides, the CDR3 is TGTGCCAGCAGCAAAGATCGGGGTATACCCTCTAACTATGGCTACACCTTC. The encoded protein is CASSKDRGIPSNYGYTF.

This rearrangement joins TRBV19 to TRBJ1-2; TRBD1 matches at 8 bases. V gave up 4 bases and J gave up 7 bases; unmatched junction bases: 14. Germline CDR1 is LNHDA and CDR2 is SQIVND (reference sequence). The CDR3 loop spans 16 amino acids. The CDR3 DNA follows: TGTGCCAGTAGTACGGCAGGGGGCGAAGGGATAGCTGGCTACACCTTC. Translating gives CASSTAGGEGIAGYTF.

The V and J genes are TRBV4-2 and TRBJ2-1; tentative D call: TRBD2 (5 bases). The CDR3 length is 17 residues. The germline V gene encodes CDR1 LGHNA and CDR2 YNFKEQ. V shed 0 bases and J shed 3 bases, with 15 bases lying between them. CDR3 sequence reads: CASSQDARLAHYNEQFF. The CDR3 region has the DNA TGTGCCAGCAGCCAAGATGCCCGGCTAGCCCACTACAATGAGCAGTTCTTC.